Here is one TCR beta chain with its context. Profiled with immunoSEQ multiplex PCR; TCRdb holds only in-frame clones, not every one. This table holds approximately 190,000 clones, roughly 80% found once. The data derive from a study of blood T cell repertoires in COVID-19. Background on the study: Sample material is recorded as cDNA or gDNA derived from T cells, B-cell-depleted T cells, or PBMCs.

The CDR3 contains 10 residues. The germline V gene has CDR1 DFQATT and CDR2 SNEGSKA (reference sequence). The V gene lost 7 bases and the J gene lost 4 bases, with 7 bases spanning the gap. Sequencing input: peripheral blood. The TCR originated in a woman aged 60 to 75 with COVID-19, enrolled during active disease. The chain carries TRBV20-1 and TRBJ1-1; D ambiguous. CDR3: CSVGGTEAFF. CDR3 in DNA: TGCAGTGTCGGTGGCACTGAAGCTTTCTTT.